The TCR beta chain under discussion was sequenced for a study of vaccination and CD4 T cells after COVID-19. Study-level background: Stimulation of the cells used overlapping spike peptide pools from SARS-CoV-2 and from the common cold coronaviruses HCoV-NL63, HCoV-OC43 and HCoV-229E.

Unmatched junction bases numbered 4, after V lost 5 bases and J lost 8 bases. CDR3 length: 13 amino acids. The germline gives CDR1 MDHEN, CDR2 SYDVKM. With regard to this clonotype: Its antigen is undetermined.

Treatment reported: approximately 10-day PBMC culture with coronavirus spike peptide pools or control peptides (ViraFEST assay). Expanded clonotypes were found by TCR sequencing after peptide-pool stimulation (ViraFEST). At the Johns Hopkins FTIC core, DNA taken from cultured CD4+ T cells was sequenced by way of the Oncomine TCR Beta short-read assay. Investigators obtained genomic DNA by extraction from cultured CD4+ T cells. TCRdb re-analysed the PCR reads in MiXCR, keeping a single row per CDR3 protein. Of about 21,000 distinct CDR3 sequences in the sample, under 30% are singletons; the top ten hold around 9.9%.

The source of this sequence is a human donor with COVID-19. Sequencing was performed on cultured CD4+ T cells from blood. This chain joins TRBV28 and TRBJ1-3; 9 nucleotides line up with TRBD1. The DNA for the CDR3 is TGTGCCAGCAGTGGGGGACAGGGAGACACCATATATTTT. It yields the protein CASSGGQGDTIYF.